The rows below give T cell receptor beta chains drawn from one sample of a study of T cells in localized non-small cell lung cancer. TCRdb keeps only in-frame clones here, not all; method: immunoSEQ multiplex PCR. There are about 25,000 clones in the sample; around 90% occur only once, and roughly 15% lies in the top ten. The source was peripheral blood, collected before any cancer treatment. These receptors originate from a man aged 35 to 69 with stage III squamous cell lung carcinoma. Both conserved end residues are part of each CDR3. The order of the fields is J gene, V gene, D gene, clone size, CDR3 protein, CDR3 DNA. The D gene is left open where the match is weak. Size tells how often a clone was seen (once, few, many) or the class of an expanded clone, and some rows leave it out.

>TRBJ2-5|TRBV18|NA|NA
CASSLQGRGSYQETQYF
TGTGCCAGCTCACTACAGGGACGTGGGAGCTACCAAGAGACCCAGTACTTC
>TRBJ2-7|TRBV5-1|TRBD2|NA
CASSLWPLAGGVSSYEQYF
TGCGCCAGCAGCTTGTGGCCACTAGCGGGAGGGGTGAGCTCCTACGAGCAGTACTTC
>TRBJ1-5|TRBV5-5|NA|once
CASSLRGDSNQPQHF
TGTGCCAGCAGCTTGAGGGGGGATAGCAATCAGCCCCAGCATTTT
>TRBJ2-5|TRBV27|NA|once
CASSPTQGWETQYF
TGTGCCAGCAGTCCCACGCAGGGGTGGGAGACCCAGTACTTC
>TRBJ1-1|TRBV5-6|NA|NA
CASSLVTQVTGKNAEAFF
TGTGCCAGCAGCTTAGTTACTCAAGTAACAGGGAAAAATGCTGAAGCTTTCTTT
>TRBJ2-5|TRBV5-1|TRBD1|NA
CASSLVGQGAETQYF
TGCGCCAGCAGCTTGGTGGGACAGGGGGCAGAGACCCAGTACTTC
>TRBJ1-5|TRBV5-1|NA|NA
CASSLASRLGQPQHF
TGCGCCAGCAGCTTGGCCAGTCGGTTGGGCCAGCCCCAGCATTTT
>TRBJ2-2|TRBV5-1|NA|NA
CASSLDSAVAGELFF
TGCGCCAGCAGCTTGGACTCCGCAGTAGCCGGGGAGCTGTTTTTT
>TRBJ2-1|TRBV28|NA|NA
CASSFRGARNNEQFF
TGTGCCAGCAGTTTTCGGGGGGCCAGAAACAATGAGCAGTTCTTC
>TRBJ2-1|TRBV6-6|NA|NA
CASRASGVLNEQFF
TGTGCCAGCAGGGCTTCCGGGGTTCTCAATGAGCAGTTCTTC
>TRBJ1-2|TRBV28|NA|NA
CASSLSYRHTF
TGTGCCAGCAGTTTGTCGTATCGTCACACCTTC
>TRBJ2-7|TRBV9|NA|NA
CASSSRTGTYEQYF
TGTGCCAGCAGCTCCCGGACGGGCACCTACGAGCAGTACTTC